A selection of T cell receptor beta chains follows, all from one sample in a study of blood T cell repertoires in COVID-19. Some clones are missing from TCRdb's copy, which holds only in-frame ones; the method was immunoSEQ multiplex PCR. The sample shows hundreds of thousands of clones, about 89% of them seen only once. Sample: PBMCs or T cells enriched from blood (not recorded which). These receptors all stem from a man aged 55-75 years who had recovered from COVID-19. CDR3s leave out the opening cysteine and the closing phenylalanine or tryptophan. Each record gives: V gene, J gene, CDR3 protein.

v_gene: TRBV28
j_gene: TRBJ1-2
CDR3aa: ASSSTGVDGYT

v_gene: TRBV10-2
j_gene: TRBJ2-7
CDR3aa: ASRPTSSYEQY

v_gene: TRBV6-1
j_gene: TRBJ2-7
CDR3aa: ASSERVAGDFEQY

v_gene: TRBV7-3
j_gene: TRBJ2-2
CDR3aa: ASTLTTNTGELF

v_gene: TRBV15
j_gene: TRBJ2-7
CDR3aa: ATSRQGHGLDEQY

v_gene: TRBV5-1
j_gene: TRBJ2-2
CDR3aa: ASSLVQGMTGELF

v_gene: TRBV3-1/TRBV3-2
j_gene: TRBJ2-7
CDR3aa: ASSQGAGGSSYEQY

v_gene: TRBV9
j_gene: TRBJ2-1
CDR3aa: ASSSTGTGYNEQF

v_gene: TRBV5-6
j_gene: TRBJ2-5
CDR3aa: ASSFRGATETQY

v_gene: TRBV7-2
j_gene: TRBJ2-1
CDR3aa: ASSLVAGVGYNEQF

v_gene: TRBV7-2
j_gene: TRBJ1-1
CDR3aa: ASSTGQGMNTEAF

v_gene: TRBV5-6
j_gene: TRBJ1-2
CDR3aa: ASSPDSPYGYT

v_gene: TRBV2
j_gene: TRBJ1-5
CDR3aa: ASSGQGTSNQPQH

v_gene: TRBV19
j_gene: TRBJ2-1
CDR3aa: ASSITPGVQF

v_gene: TRBV7-3
j_gene: TRBJ2-2
CDR3aa: ASSRNRGGNTGELF

v_gene: TRBV4-3
j_gene: TRBJ2-7
CDR3aa: ASSLGGGVVYEQY

v_gene: TRBV18
j_gene: TRBJ2-1
CDR3aa: ASSPSGSPDNEQF

v_gene: TRBV29-1
j_gene: TRBJ2-1
CDR3aa: SVGQIYNEQF

v_gene: TRBV6-4
j_gene: TRBJ1-3
CDR3aa: ASSDGSGTAGNTIY

v_gene: TRBV13
j_gene: TRBJ1-2
CDR3aa: ASSSPGQGASGYT

v_gene: TRBV29-1
j_gene: TRBJ1-1
CDR3aa: SVARGTEAF

v_gene: TRBV3-1/TRBV3-2
j_gene: TRBJ2-7
CDR3aa: ASSQDRRYEQY

v_gene: TRBV7-3
j_gene: TRBJ2-7
CDR3aa: ASPDSYEQY

v_gene: TRBV30
j_gene: TRBJ2-1
CDR3aa: AWRDRGSYEQF

v_gene: TRBV28
j_gene: TRBJ1-4
CDR3aa: ASSEGGASEKLF

v_gene: TRBV11-3
j_gene: TRBJ1-5
CDR3aa: ASTHPEGQGIGGNQPQH

v_gene: TRBV5-1
j_gene: TRBJ2-7
CDR3aa: ASSPRTGSYEQY

v_gene: TRBV7-3
j_gene: TRBJ2-3
CDR3aa: ASSEGLARSTDTQY

v_gene: TRBV5-5
j_gene: TRBJ2-3
CDR3aa: ASTVAGGRDTQY

v_gene: TRBV19
j_gene: TRBJ2-6
CDR3aa: ASSIRGGPSGANVLT

v_gene: TRBV7-9
j_gene: TRBJ2-5
CDR3aa: ASSLGAGGRETQY

v_gene: TRBV7-2
j_gene: TRBJ2-3
CDR3aa: ASSAGLGHYTDTQY

v_gene: TRBV7-2
j_gene: TRBJ2-7
CDR3aa: ASSDSGLPYEQY

v_gene: TRBV19
j_gene: TRBJ1-6
CDR3aa: ASSIQGAYNSPLH

v_gene: TRBV29-1
j_gene: TRBJ1-2
CDR3aa: SGWTGDGYT

v_gene: TRBV28
j_gene: TRBJ1-1
CDR3aa: ASSLWGLDTEAF

v_gene: TRBV2
j_gene: TRBJ2-3
CDR3aa: ASSEQAWGTDTQY

v_gene: TRBV10-2
j_gene: TRBJ2-7
CDR3aa: ASRVGLGYYEQY

v_gene: TRBV6-5
j_gene: TRBJ1-4
CDR3aa: ASSYSSGGGNEKLF

v_gene: TRBV5-8
j_gene: TRBJ2-5
CDR3aa: ASILQAIQETQY

v_gene: TRBV18
j_gene: TRBJ1-5
CDR3aa: ASSMTGNGQPQH

v_gene: TRBV2
j_gene: TRBJ1-6
CDR3aa: ASSDRTGNSPLH

v_gene: TRBV2
j_gene: TRBJ2-3
CDR3aa: ASRTMTDTQY

v_gene: TRBV24-1
j_gene: TRBJ1-4
CDR3aa: ATSESRGAEKLF

v_gene: TRBV20-1
j_gene: TRBJ2-7
CDR3aa: SVGSYEQY

v_gene: TRBV13
j_gene: TRBJ1-4
CDR3aa: ASSLRAGTTNEKLF